A single sample gave rise to the 28 T cell receptor beta chains below, sequenced in a study of blood T cells in healthy people across ages. Alongside a J-beta primer mix, a sample-barcoded 5' primer served in a second PCR lasting roughly 7 to 11 cycles. In TCRdb, the 5' RACE reads were re-called with MiXCR into one record per CDR3 protein. The sample records about 1,000,000 distinct CDR3 sequences, around 43% being singletons. Sequenced sample: blood. The source is a woman aged 55-70 years in good health.

The chain couples TRBV12-3 or TRBV12-4 to TRBJ2-2; possibly TRBD2 for D (5 bases). V lost 9 bases, J lost 5 bases, and 22 bases lay in between. The CDR3 runs to 16 residues. CDR3 amino acids: CASSPPGGPRTGELFF. In nucleotides, the CDR3 is TGTGCCAGTAGTCCGCCGGGCGGGCCAAGGACCGGGGAGCTGTTTTTT.

Only a few counts were recorded for this clonotype. The chain recombines TRBV6-6 with TRBJ2-3; 11 positions match TRBD2. The junction had 5 bases not matched to a gene; V was cut back by 2 bases and J by 1 base. Germline V gene sequence: CDR1 MNHNY, CDR2 SVGAGI (reference sequence). The CDR3 spans 17 residues. The CDR3 loop reads CASSYGRGLAGTDTQYF. CDR3 sequence (DNA): TGTGCCAGCAGTTACGGACGGGGACTAGCGGGCACAGATACGCAGTATTTT.

The chain has TRBV2 and TRBJ1-2, with D perhaps TRBD1 (5 bases). Trimming cost V 1 base and J 4 bases, with 10 bases left between them. The germline CDR1 and CDR2 sequences are SNHLY and FYNNEI. The CDR3 spans 14 residues. CDR3 nucleotide sequence: TGTGCCAGCAGTGAAGTGGGGAGGGGCTATGGCTACACCTTC. It is translated as CASSEVGRGYGYTF.

This clonotype was detected many times. The J gene is TRBJ2-7, the V gene TRBV20-1; 7 bases are shared with TRBD1. With 4 bases clipped from V and 3 bases from J, the junction kept 15 bases outside the gene matches. Germline V lookup: CDR1 DFQATT, CDR2 SNEGSKA (reference sequence). The CDR3 is made up of 16 amino acids. CDR3 in amino acids: CSATQPGRGFDYEQYF. DNA for the CDR3: TGCAGTGCTACCCAACCGGGCAGGGGGTTTGACTACGAGCAGTACTTC.

The V and J genes are TRBV4-1 and TRBJ2-7; D is uncertain. The CDR3 totals 15 residues. The V gene's germline CDR1 is MGHRA and CDR2 YSYEKL. Trimming left V 4 bases short and J 2 bases short, with 15 bases between. CDR3 nucleotide sequence: TGCGCCAGCAGCCTAGGACCGACGGTACCCTACGAGCAGTACTTC. Translation: CASSLGPTVPYEQYF.

This clonotype was observed a few times. In DNA form, the CDR3 reads TGTGCCAGCAGTTTAGGAAACGTGCAGTACTTC. Translating gives CASSLGNVQYF. V gene TRBV28 combines with J gene TRBJ2-5; D gene uncertain. The germline gives CDR1 MDHEN, CDR2 SYDVKM. The CDR3 totals 11 residues. V was pared by 2 bases and J by 11 bases, with 9 bases between.

The CDR3 loop is CATSDSGQGSHTGELFF. The CDR3 bases are TGTGCCACCAGTGATTCAGGACAGGGGTCCCACACCGGGGAGCTGTTTTTT. The V call is TRBV24-1, the J call TRBJ2-2, with 9 nucleotides matching TRBD1. The CDR3 is 17 residues long. The ends lost 2 bases at V and 3 bases at J; junction bases unmatched: 6. In germline, CDR1 is KGHDR, CDR2 SFDVKD.

The chain couples TRBV7-9 to TRBJ1-2; tentative D call: TRBD1 (6 bases). The CDR3 length is 14 residues. Trimming shortened V by 1 base and J by 4 bases, and 10 bases separated the two germline ends. Germline V gene sequence: CDR1 SEHNR, CDR2 FQNEAQ (reference sequence). CDR3 bases: TGTGCCAGCAGCTTAGTTGACAGGCTCTATGGCTACACCTTC. This translates into CASSLVDRLYGYTF.

This clonotype has only a few counts. This sequence joins TRBV5-1 and TRBJ2-1; 7 bases line up with TRBD2. The CDR3 spans 13 residues. J was trimmed by 15 bases and V by 0 bases; bases with no gene match: 9. In germline, CDR1 is SGHRS, CDR2 YFSETQ. CDR3 in DNA: TGCGCCAGCAGCTTGGCCGGGAGGAGCAGGCGGTTCTTC. Its protein is CASSLAGRSRRFF.

This clonotype has a handful of counts. This rearrangement joins TRBV9 to TRBJ2-7; the D gene is possibly TRBD2 (6 bases). The CDR3 runs to 12 residues. The germline CDR1 and CDR2 sequences are SGDLS and YYNGEE. The V end lost 7 bases, the J end lost 2 bases, and 10 bases lay between the germline ends. CDR3 nucleotide sequence: TGTGCCAGCGGGGGACTTCCCTACGAGCAGTACTTC. Translating gives CASGGLPYEQYF. Based on the CDR3 plus reference TRBV9 and TRBJ2-7, the full variable domain is DSGVTQTPKHLITATGQRVTLRCSPRSGDLSVYWYQQSLDQGLQFLIQYYNGEERAKGNILERFSAQQFPDLHSELNLSSLELGDSALYFCASGGLPYEQYFGPGTRLTVT.

This chain connects TRBV25-1 to TRBJ2-7; D is undetermined. The germline V and J ends were trimmed by 5 bases and 1 base, with 12 bases remaining between them. The germline gives CDR1 MGHDK, CDR2 SYGVNS. The CDR3 loop spans 14 amino acids. CDR3: CASSYQTGSYEQYF. Here the CDR3 DNA reads TGTGCCAGCAGTTATCAGACTGGTTCCTACGAGCAGTACTTC.

In the case of this clonotype: At one end the junction does not follow the germline gene, possibly because of a read error. CDR3 nucleotide sequence: TGTGCCAGCAGTTTATGGGGACTCTCCTGCGAGCAGTACTTC. The encoded protein is CASSLWGLSCEQYF. The V call is TRBV28, the J call TRBJ2-5, with D perhaps matching TRBD2 (6 bases). The tail of the sequence fits TRBJ2-7 better, so the J call may be wrong. In germline, CDR1 is MDHEN, CDR2 SYDVKM. This CDR3 is 14 amino acids long.

This chain connects TRBV2 to TRBJ2-7, with a tentative D call TRBD2 (5 bases). CDR3 size: 13 residues. The germline V and J ends were trimmed by 6 bases and 3 bases, with 12 bases remaining between them. Germline V CDR1 and CDR2: SNHLY, FYNNEI. DNA for the CDR3: TGTGCCAGCAGCCGAGAGGGTTACTACGAGCAGTACTTC. Its translation is CASSREGYYEQYF.

Comment on this clonotype: Mismatch with germline at one junction end may stem from a read error. The V and J genes are TRBV28 and TRBJ1-4; no clear D. Germline-derived CDR1 and CDR2 are MDHEN and SYDVKM. The CDR3 has 14 amino acids. The CDR3 is CASRFGEINEKLFF. The CDR3 region has the DNA TGTGCCAGCCGTTTCGGGGAGATTAATGAAAAACTGTTTTTT.

The chain employs TRBV7-2 and TRBJ2-7; D gene unclear. Germline V gene sequence: CDR1 SGHTA, CDR2 FQGNSA. The CDR3 is 14 amino acids. The V end lost 2 bases, the J end lost 4 bases, and 12 bases lay between the germline ends. The CDR3 coding sequence is TGTGCCAGCAGCTTACTAGAGTTGCGGTACGAGCAGTACTTC. It is translated as CASSLLELRYEQYF. Complete variable domain (other parts from reference TRBV7-2 and TRBJ2-7): GAGVSQSPSNKVTEKGKDVELRCDPISGHTALYWYRQSLGQGLEFLIYFQGNSAPDKSGLPSDRFSAERTGGSVSTLTIQRTQQEDSAVYLCASSLLELRYEQYFGPGTRLTVT.

This clonotype has just a few counts. The DNA of the CDR3 is TGCAGCGTTGACGGCCTAGCGGAAATCCCCCCAGATACGCAGTATTTT. The encoded protein is CSVDGLAEIPPDTQYF. This chain connects TRBV29-1 to TRBJ2-3; TRBD2 matches 7 bases. Trimming at V came to 3 bases and at J to 4 bases, leaving 13 bases not matched to a gene. This CDR3 comprises 16 residues. Germline CDR1 is SQVTM and CDR2 is ANQGSEA.

The count of this clonotype is one. This rearrangement joins TRBV7-9 to TRBJ2-7; 11 bases are shared with TRBD2. Germline V gives CDR1 SEHNR, CDR2 FQNEAQ (reference sequence). This CDR3 has 18 amino acids. The J segment lost 2 bases and the V segment lost 4 bases, leaving 13 bases of the junction unmatched. In nucleotides, the CDR3 is TGTGCCAGCAGCTCTCGCGAGGGGGCTAGCGGGAGGACCTACGAGCAGTACTTC. Translating gives CASSSREGASGRTYEQYF.

The chain links TRBV5-1 to TRBJ1-4; 10 bases line up with TRBD1. This CDR3 is built from 13 residues. Losses at the gene ends were 4 bases for V and 11 bases for J; bases not matched to a gene: 5. Germline V gives CDR1 SGHRS, CDR2 YFSETQ. The DNA of the CDR3 is TGCGCCAGCAGCACAGGGACAGGGGACAAACTGTTTTTT. Translated, it gives CASSTGTGDKLFF. Using reference TRBV5-1 and TRBJ1-4 for the parts outside the CDR3, the full variable domain is KAGVTQTPRYLIKTRGQQVTLSCSPISGHRSVSWYQQTPGQGLQFLFEYFSETQRNKGNFPGRFSGRQFSNSRSEMNVSTLELGDSALYLCASSTGTGDKLFFGSGTQLSVL.

This sequence joins TRBV7-2 and TRBJ2-7, with D possibly TRBD2 on 6 matching bases. CDR3 length: 13 residues. V dropped 1 base and J dropped 6 bases, with 10 bases sitting between them. Germline V gene lookup returns CDR1 SGHTA and CDR2 FQGNSA. CDR3 loop: CASSLVLAVEQYF. The CDR3 DNA follows: TGTGCCAGCAGCTTAGTACTAGCTGTCGAGCAGTACTTC.

This clonotype has only a few counts. The chain carries TRBV27 and TRBJ2-3; D is possibly TRBD2 (6 bases). The CDR3 has 13 residues. The germline CDR1 and CDR2 sequences are MNHEY and SMNVEV (reference sequence). The V end lost 3 bases, the J end lost 11 bases, and 15 bases lay between the germline ends. The CDR3 loop is CASSFGGPSRQYF. CDR3 sequence (DNA): TGTGCCAGCAGTTTCGGGGGACCCAGCCGGCAGTATTTT.

To note about this clonotype: One end of the junction fails to match germline, which may point to a read error. This chain uses TRBV29-1 with TRBJ2-7; D may be TRBD2 (6 bases). The CDR3 has 11 amino acids. Germline CDR1 and CDR2: SQVTM and ANQGSEA. The CDR3 DNA follows: TGCGGCGTCCCCCGGAGGGTCGAGCAGTACTTC. Protein product: CGVPRRVEQYF.

V gene TRBV9 combines with J gene TRBJ2-1; 8 bases line up with TRBD2. The CDR3 sequence is 15 residues long. Germline CDR1 is SGDLS and CDR2 is YYNGEE. With V trimmed by 8 bases and J by 0 bases, 7 bases remained unmatched. The CDR3 DNA sequence: TGTGCCAGTACCCTAGCGGGTAGCTCCTACAATGAGCAGTTCTTC. Amino acid sequence: CASTLAGSSYNEQFF.

The chain couples TRBV5-1 to TRBJ2-7, with 8 bases lining up with TRBD1. The CDR3 runs 16 residues. Germline V gene sequence: CDR1 SGHRS, CDR2 YFSETQ. The J segment lost 6 bases and the V segment lost 0 bases, leaving 11 bases of the junction unmatched. The CDR3 is CASSLGLVGQGSEQYF. CDR3 DNA sequence: TGCGCCAGCAGCTTGGGTCTTGTAGGACAGGGCAGCGAGCAGTACTTC.

The rearrangement links TRBV20-1 to TRBJ2-7; maybe TRBD1 (7 bases). This CDR3 contains 14 residues. Trimming left V 2 bases short and J 10 bases short, with 21 bases between. CDR1 and CDR2 (germline): DFQATT, SNEGSKA (reference sequence). The DNA of the CDR3 is TGCAGTGCTAGACGCAGGGGGGAGCTCCCCAATCAGTACTTC. Translating it yields CSARRRGELPNQYF.

J is TRBJ1-1 and V is TRBV13; 7 bases agree with TRBD1. CDR1 is PRHDT, CDR2 FYEKMQ, per germline (reference sequence). V lost 5 bases to trimming and J lost 6 bases; unmatched junction nucleotides: 15. The CDR3 is 16 amino acids. DNA for the CDR3: TGTGCCAGCAGCCAAAACCCCAGGGGGGGGGAAGCTGAAGCTTTCTTT. This encodes CASSQNPRGGEAEAFF.

The V and J genes are TRBV6-2 or TRBV6-3 and TRBJ2-7; TRBD1 is a possible D gene (5 bases). The CDR3 consists of 13 residues. CDR1 and CDR2 from the germline V gene are MNHEY and SVGEGT. The V end lost 2 bases, the J end lost 6 bases, and 11 bases lay between the germline ends. The CDR3 loop is CASSYRDGAEQYF. The DNA of the CDR3 is TGTGCCAGCAGTTACAGGGATGGGGCCGAGCAGTACTTC.

The chain is built from TRBV9 and TRBJ2-5; D is uncertain. From germline, CDR1 is SGDLS and CDR2 YYNGEE. The V and J ends lost 3 bases and 7 bases respectively, with 13 bases between them. This CDR3 has 13 residues. The CDR3 is CASSGSSPGTQYF. The CDR3 DNA reads TGTGCCAGCAGCGGTTCCTCCCCCGGGACCCAGTACTTC.

About this clonotype itself: The junction differs from germline at one of its ends, possibly a read error. The chain employs TRBV7-2 and TRBJ2-7; 9 bases map to TRBD1. The germline V gene has CDR1 SGHTA and CDR2 FQGNSA. The CDR3 is made up of 15 amino acids. This CDR3 reads CVSSSGQGNLYEQYF. The DNA for the CDR3 is TGTGTCAGCAGCTCGGGACAGGGAAACCTCTACGAGCAGTACTTC. Supplemented by reference TRBV7-2 and TRBJ2-7, the full variable domain reads GAGVSQSPSNKVTEKGKDVELRCDPISGHTALYWYRQSLGQGLEFLIYFQGNSAPDKSGLPSDRFSAERTGGSVSTLTIQRTQQEDSAVYLCVSSSGQGNLYEQYFGPGTRLTVT.